This T cell receptor (beta chain) was obtained from a study of Graves' ophthalmopathy and Graves' hyperthyroidism. Regarding the study as a whole: Blood also contained most of the expanded thyroid clonotypes above 0.001 frequency.

RNA served as the template for amplifying TCR beta CDR3 regions. Investigators did first-round RT-PCR with HTBI primers, then second-round multiplex PCR. MiXCR, applied by TCRdb to the multiplex PCR reads, yields one record per CDR3 protein. The sample includes approximately 380,000 distinct CDR3 sequences, more than 20% of them seen just once. The sample holds many counts of this clonotype. The antigen is not known. The CDR3 spans 15 residues. The germline V gene encodes CDR1 LNHDA and CDR2 SQIVND (reference sequence). V lost 1 base to trimming and J lost 8 bases, with 14 bases between them. Sequenced: peripheral blood. The rearrangement links TRBV19 to TRBJ2-2; D uncertain. This clonotype was sampled from a woman aged 18 to 35 with stable Graves' hyperthyroidism. CDR3 in DNA: TGTGCCAGTAGTATAGGCCCGAGGAGCTTGGGGGAGCTGTTTTTT. Its protein product is CASSIGPRSLGELFF.